This passage covers 17 T cell receptor beta chains from one sample sequenced in a study of T cells in Graves' hyperthyroidism and ophthalmopathy. RNA transcripts gave rise to amplified TCR beta CDR3 regions. A set of HTBI primers served as the primers for a first-round RT-PCR of the TCR CDR3. Each CDR3 protein is one row after TCRdb ran MiXCR on the multiplex PCR reads. The sample carries a few hundred thousand distinct CDR3 sequences, less than 15% recorded once. Sequenced: blood. The receptors here all came from a woman in her 40s with Graves' hyperthyroidism that later progressed to Graves' ophthalmopathy.

V usage is TRBV5-6 and J usage is TRBJ2-5; the D is unclear. The V end lost 0 bases, the J end lost 3 bases, and 9 bases lay between the germline ends. The CDR3 runs 14 residues. Per the germline V gene, CDR1 is SGHDT and CDR2 is YYEEEE. CDR3 amino acids: CASSLVGSKETQYF. The CDR3 coding sequence is TGTGCCAGCAGCTTGGTTGGCAGCAAAGAGACCCAGTACTTC.

This clonotype was seen ten or more times. This rearrangement joins TRBV3-1 to TRBJ2-1, with TRBD1 matching over 7 bases. The CDR3 loop spans 17 amino acids. The germline V gene encodes CDR1 LGHDT and CDR2 YNNKEL (reference sequence). Trimming at V came to 2 bases and at J to 4 bases, leaving 11 bases not matched to a gene. The CDR3 sequence is CASSQLSRGGGYNEQFF. CDR3 DNA sequence: TGTGCCAGCAGCCAACTGTCGAGAGGGGGCGGTTACAATGAGCAGTTCTTC.

This clonotype occurred many times. The chain is built from TRBV6-1 and TRBJ2-5; D is uncertain. This CDR3 is 13 amino acids long. V lost 6 bases, J lost 6 bases, and 14 bases lay in between. Germline CDR1 is MNHNS and CDR2 is SASEGT. In DNA form, the CDR3 reads TGTGCCAGCAGCTCTATCGGAGCACAGACCCAGTACTTC. It codes for CASSSIGAQTQYF.

Only a few counts were recorded for this clonotype. V gene TRBV6-1 combines with J gene TRBJ2-3; 9 positions match TRBD1. There are 16 residues in the CDR3. Germline values: CDR1 MNHNS, CDR2 SASEGT. V shed 7 bases, J shed 3 bases, and the junction held 11 bases outside the gene matches. Here the CDR3 DNA reads TGTGCCAGCACCCGGACCGGGACAGGGTCAACAGATACGCAGTATTTT. It encodes CASTRTGTGSTDTQYF.

This clonotype showed up many times. The chain uses TRBV5-1 and TRBJ2-1; possible D gene TRBD2, 6 bases. Germline V gene sequence: CDR1 SGHRS, CDR2 YFSETQ. Trimming removed 1 base from V and 7 bases from J, with 12 bases in between. This CDR3 comprises 14 residues. Here the CDR3 reads CASSLPGVENEQFF. Written as DNA, the CDR3 is TGCGCCAGCAGCTTGCCGGGAGTGGAAAATGAGCAGTTCTTC.

The J gene is TRBJ1-5, the V gene TRBV3-1; the match to TRBD1 covers 9 bases. The junction had 7 bases not matched to a gene; V was cut back by 2 bases and J by 5 bases. CDR1 and CDR2 from the germline V gene are LGHDT and YNNKEL (reference sequence). The CDR3 consists of 16 residues. In DNA, the CDR3 is TGTGCCAGCAGCCAACGGACAGGGGTTCGGGATCAGCCCCAGCATTTT. This gives the protein CASSQRTGVRDQPQHF.

The chain links TRBV2 to TRBJ2-3, with D perhaps matching TRBD2 (6 bases). Trimming cost V 6 bases and J 3 bases, with 10 bases left between them. Germline V gene sequence: CDR1 SNHLY, CDR2 FYNNEI. The CDR3 length is 13 residues. In DNA, the CDR3 is TGTGCCAGCAGCGGGGGACCGACAGATACGCAGTATTTT. Its protein is CASSGGPTDTQYF.

This clonotype was seen many times. J is TRBJ1-2 and V is TRBV27; 8 positions match TRBD1. CDR3 length: 14 amino acids. Per the germline V gene, CDR1 is MNHEY and CDR2 is SMNVEV (reference sequence). V lost 0 bases to trimming and J lost 5 bases; unmatched junction nucleotides: 2. Here the CDR3 reads CASSLSTGGYGYTF. The CDR3 DNA reads as TGTGCCAGCAGTTTATCCACAGGGGGATATGGCTACACCTTC.

This clonotype appeared many times. The chain joins TRBV4-1 to TRBJ2-7; 8 positions agree with TRBD1. Germline-derived CDR1 and CDR2 are MGHRA and YSYEKL. Trimming took 6 bases from V and 7 from J; bases not matched to a gene: 11. The CDR3 loop spans 14 amino acids. CDR3 in DNA: TGCGCCAGCAGAGATAGAGCAGGGGGCGGTGAGCAGTACTTC. Amino acid sequence: CASRDRAGGGEQYF.

This clonotype was observed many times. The chain joins TRBV12-3 or TRBV12-4 to TRBJ2-1; no clear D. CDR3 length equals 12 residues. The V end lost 5 bases, the J end lost 4 bases, and 6 bases lay between the germline ends. CDR3 in amino acids: CASSVWYNEQFF. The DNA for the CDR3 is TGTGCCAGCAGTGTGTGGTACAATGAGCAGTTCTTC.

The sample holds a few counts of this clonotype. Written as DNA, the CDR3 is TGTGCCAGCAGTGTCCGGACTAGCGGGAGATCCCCCGGGGAGCTGTTTTTT. The encoded protein is CASSVRTSGRSPGELFF. The chain combines TRBV11-2 with TRBJ2-2, with 13 bases matching TRBD2. The V gene end was trimmed by 6 bases and the J gene end by 6 bases; junction bases not matched to a gene: 10. The CDR3 has 17 amino acids. Germline V lookup: CDR1 SGHAT, CDR2 FQNNGV.

The chain links TRBV28 to TRBJ2-1; a weak D match, TRBD2 (6 bases). V lost 8 bases, J lost 8 bases, and 13 bases lay in between. CDR1 and CDR2 (germline): MDHEN, SYDVKM. The CDR3 contains 12 residues. The CDR3 DNA is TGTGCCAGCGCTTTGGGGGAGGATGAGCAGTTCTTC. Translated, it gives CASALGEDEQFF. The complete variable domain, with remaining parts taken from reference TRBV28 and TRBJ2-1, reads DVKVTQSSRYLVKRTGEKVFLECVQDMDHENMFWYRQDPGLGLRLIYFSYDVKMKEKGDIPEGYSVSREKKERFSLILESASTNQTSMYLCASALGEDEQFFGPGTRLTVL.

This rearrangement joins TRBV20-1 to TRBJ1-3; D gene unclear. The CDR3 loop spans 14 amino acids. CDR1 and CDR2 (germline): DFQATT, SNEGSKA (reference sequence). Trimming stripped 5 bases from V and 0 bases from J, with 11 bases between. The chain's CDR3 is CSARRLDSGNTIYF. Here the CDR3 DNA reads TGCAGTGCTCGAAGACTGGACTCTGGAAACACCATATATTTT.

The CDR3, as DNA: TGTGCCAGCAGCATAGGACTAGCGGGATTAGATACGCAGTATTTT. This sequence encodes CASSIGLAGLDTQYF. The genes are TRBV5-6 and TRBJ2-3; 12 nucleotides align to TRBD2. The CDR3 loop spans 15 amino acids. With 4 bases clipped from V and 5 bases from J, the junction kept 5 bases outside the gene matches. From germline, CDR1 is SGHDT and CDR2 YYEEEE. The full variable domain, in which reference TRBV5-6 and TRBJ2-3 provide the parts outside the CDR3, is DAGVTQSPTHLIKTRGQQVTLRCSPKSGHDTVSWYQQALGQGPQFIFQYYEEEERQRGNFPDRFSGHQFPNYSSELNVNALLLGDSALYLCASSIGLAGLDTQYFGPGTRLTVL.

This clonotype was counted a few times. V usage is TRBV9 and J usage is TRBJ1-5; D is uncertain. CDR3 length: 13 amino acids. Trimming stripped 7 bases from V and 0 bases from J, with 8 bases between. Germline V CDR1 and CDR2: SGDLS, YYNGEE. Here the CDR3 reads CASGRDSNQPQHF. CDR3 nucleotides: TGTGCCAGCGGAAGGGATAGCAATCAGCCCCAGCATTTT.

The chain couples TRBV4-1 to TRBJ1-4; no firm D call. Looked up from germline, CDR1 is MGHRA and CDR2 is YSYEKL. The CDR3 extends over 16 amino acids. The V end was cut by 1 base, the J end by 5 bases, with 14 bases between. The CDR3 DNA is TGCGCCAGCAGCCAAGTAATGGTCCCCTTCAATGAAAAACTGTTTTTT. Encoded protein: CASSQVMVPFNEKLFF.

The chain employs TRBV5-6 and TRBJ2-1; maybe TRBD2 (5 bases). The CDR3 runs 15 residues. Germline CDR1 is SGHDT and CDR2 is YYEEEE. V lost 1 base and J 5 bases, leaving 13 bases between the germline ends. CDR3 bases: TGTGCCAGCAGCTTGAATGCAGGACTTCACAATGAGCAGTTCTTC. Amino acid sequence: CASSLNAGLHNEQFF.